Listed below are T cell receptor beta chains from one sample, sequenced in a study of beta chain features in type 1 diabetes. TCRdb's copy holds only in-frame clones and misses some; the assay was immunoSEQ multiplex PCR. The sample yields around 300,000 clones, approximately 11% seen once. Sequenced material: naive CD4+ T cells from blood. The receptors come from a woman in her twenties or thirties in good health. Each CDR3 is given with its conserved first and last residue. The D gene is left open where the match is weak. Where a row states a size, it is once, few, many or the class of an expanded clone; other rows omit it.

TRBD1	few	TRBV11-2	TRBJ2-2	CASSSTGGTGELFF	TGTGCCAGCAGCTCAACAGGGGGTACCGGGGAGCTGTTTTTT
.	few	TRBV18	TRBJ2-2	CALAGRNTGELFF	TGTGCCCTCGCGGGCCGTAACACCGGGGAGCTGTTTTTT
.	few	TRBV2	TRBJ2-3	CASSDRRNTDTQYF	TGTGCCAGCAGTGATCGCAGAAACACAGATACGCAGTATTTT
.	.	TRBV19	TRBJ2-7	CASTGGLSYEQYF	TGTGCCAGTACCGGCGGTTTGTCCTACGAGCAGTACTTC
TRBD2	.	TRBV4-3	TRBJ2-1	CASSQDVDRGLAGPSSYNEQFF	TGCGCCAGCAGCCAAGATGTAGACCGCGGACTAGCGGGCCCAAGCTCCTACAATGAGCAGTTCTTC
TRBD2	few	TRBV19	TRBJ2-7	CASSRLTSEHYEQYF	TGTGCCAGTAGTCGATTGACTAGCGAACACTACGAGCAGTACTTC
.	few	TRBV2	TRBJ1-5	CASTDGESNQPQHF	TGTGCCAGCACCGACGGGGAAAGCAATCAGCCCCAGCATTTT
TRBD2	.	TRBV9	TRBJ2-5	CASSLTSGRETQYF	TGTGCCAGCAGCCTAACTAGCGGGAGGGAGACCCAGTACTTC
TRBD2	.	TRBV6-5	TRBJ2-1	CASSFRTSGGDNEQFF	TGTGCCAGCAGTTTCCGGACTAGCGGGGGGGACAATGAGCAGTTCTTC
.	.	TRBV15	TRBJ1-1	CATSEGVNTEAFF	TGTGCCACCAGCGAGGGGGTGAACACTGAAGCTTTCTTT
.	.	TRBV29-1	TRBJ1-1	CSVEVGEVGDTEAFF	TGCAGCGTTGAAGTGGGGGAGGTCGGGGACACTGAAGCTTTCTTT
.	.	TRBV2	TRBJ2-5	CASSLKRSQETQYF	TGTGCCAGCAGTCTTAAGCGGTCCCAAGAGACCCAGTACTTC
TRBD1	few	TRBV19	TRBJ1-5	CASSIRQGASQPQHF	TGTGCCAGTAGTATCAGACAGGGGGCTAGTCAGCCCCAGCATTTT
TRBD1	few	TRBV28	TRBJ1-4	CATHPKGQFNEKLFF	TGTGCCACCCACCCAAAGGGACAGTTTAATGAAAAACTGTTTTTT
.	.	TRBV28	TRBJ1-5	CASSLRQVNQPQHF	TGTGCCAGCAGTTTACGGCAGGTCAATCAGCCCCAGCATTTT
.	.	TRBV4-1	TRBJ2-7	CASSRQPGALYEQYF	TGCGCCAGCAGCCGTCAACCAGGGGCACTCTACGAGCAGTACTTC
TRBD2	.	TRBV7-2	TRBJ2-1	CASSDTGGTTILNEQFF	TGTGCCAGCAGCGACACGGGGGGGACGACAATCCTCAATGAGCAGTTCTTC
.	few	TRBV5-1	TRBJ2-7	CASSLVGGPTYEQYF	TGCGCCAGCAGCTTGGTGGGGGGACCCACCTACGAGCAGTACTTC
TRBD1	few	TRBV5-1	TRBJ2-3	CASSFTGDTDTQYF	TGCGCCAGCAGCTTTACAGGGGACACAGATACGCAGTATTTT
.	few	TRBV7-9	TRBJ1-2	CASSLAAVGNYGYTF	TGTGCCAGCAGCTTAGCGGCGGTCGGGAACTATGGCTACACCTTC
.	.	TRBV28	TRBJ2-7	CASSITGYEQYF	TGTGCCAGCAGTATCACAGGGTACGAGCAGTACTTC
TRBD1	.	TRBV7-3	TRBJ2-3	CASSPGTGSGADTQYF	TGTGCCAGCAGCCCCGGGACAGGGTCAGGGGCGGATACGCAGTATTTT
TRBD1	.	TRBV18	TRBJ2-3	CASSPIQGEDTQYF	TGTGCCAGCTCACCGATACAGGGGGAAGATACGCAGTATTTT
TRBD1	few	TRBV18	TRBJ1-2	CASSPPGQGDYGYTF	TGTGCCAGCTCACCACCGGGACAGGGGGACTATGGCTACACCTTC
.	.	TRBV25-1	TRBJ2-6	CASSPPRGRFSGANVLTF	TGTGCCAGCAGTCCCCCGCGGGGGCGCTTCTCTGGGGCCAACGTCCTGACTTTC
TRBD2	few	TRBV5-1	TRBJ2-1	CASRGLAGVRDEQFF	TGCGCCAGCCGGGGACTAGCGGGAGTACGTGATGAGCAGTTCTTC
.	few	TRBV5-1	TRBJ2-1	CASSLAVSYNEQFF	TGCGCCAGCAGCTTGGCAGTCTCGTACAATGAGCAGTTCTTC
TRBD1	few	TRBV20-1	TRBJ2-7	CSARTGIEQYF	TGCAGTGCCCGGACAGGAATCGAGCAGTACTTC
.	few	TRBV29-1	TRBJ2-1	CSVDGEYNEQFF	TGCAGCGTTGATGGGGAGTACAATGAGCAGTTCTTC
.	few	TRBV30	TRBJ2-7	CAWSVDYGFEQYF	TGTGCCTGGAGTGTAGACTACGGCTTCGAGCAGTACTTC
TRBD2	few	TRBV29-1	TRBJ2-7	CSVEAIAGSAYEQYF	TGCAGCGTTGAAGCAATAGCGGGCAGCGCCTACGAGCAGTACTTC
TRBD1	.	TRBV28	TRBJ1-1	CASSFRTGGRTEAFF	TGTGCCAGCAGTTTCCGAACAGGGGGCCGCACTGAAGCTTTCTTT
.	few	TRBV5-1	TRBJ2-5	CASRPQGIQETQYF	TGCGCCAGCAGACCACAGGGTATCCAAGAGACCCAGTACTTC
.	.	TRBV9	TRBJ2-2	CASSVGGISTGELFF	TGTGCCAGCAGCGTGGGCGGGATTAGCACCGGGGAGCTGTTTTTT
TRBD1	few	TRBV28	TRBJ2-2	CASTLGTGVTGELFF	TGTGCCAGCACCTTAGGGACAGGGGTAACCGGGGAGCTGTTTTTT
.	few	TRBV6-6	TRBJ1-4	CASSPPESKKLFF	TGTGCCAGCAGCCCCCCGGAGAGTAAAAAACTGTTTTTT
TRBD2	few	TRBV18	TRBJ2-7	CASSPGTSGAYEQYF	TGTGCCAGCTCACCAGGGACTAGCGGGGCCTACGAGCAGTACTTC
TRBD2	.	TRBV27	TRBJ2-1	CASRLAGGPNNEQFF	TGTGCCAGCAGGCTAGCGGGAGGGCCCAACAATGAGCAGTTCTTC
.	.	TRBV18	TRBJ2-5	CASSPGASEETQYF	TGTGCCAGCTCACCAGGGGCATCGGAGGAGACCCAGTACTTC
.	few	TRBV2	TRBJ2-7	CASSDQGFVHEQYF	TGTGCCAGCAGCGATCAGGGTTTTGTCCACGAGCAGTACTTC
.	few	TRBV15	TRBJ2-7	CATSRDRGFGEQYF	TGTGCCACCAGCAGAGATCGAGGGTTTGGGGAGCAGTACTTC
.	.	TRBV11-3	TRBJ2-1	CASSLGGSASGRNEQFF	TGTGCCAGCAGCTTAGGAGGGTCCGCTAGTGGGCGGAATGAGCAGTTCTTC
.	once	TRBV7-9	TRBJ1-5	CASSSQGQVNQPQHF	TGTGCCAGCAGTTCCCAAGGACAAGTCAATCAGCCCCAGCATTTT
.	.	TRBV5-4	TRBJ2-5	CASSSFKGLETQYF	TGTGCCAGCAGTTCGTTTAAGGGGTTGGAGACCCAGTACTTC
TRBD2	few	TRBV6-5	TRBJ2-1	CASSAGTSGNNEQFF	TGTGCCAGCAGCGCCGGGACTAGCGGGAACAATGAGCAGTTCTTC